A selection of T cell receptor delta chains follows, all from one sample in a study of gammadelta T cells in human blood. TCRdb reprocessed the RT-PCR reads using CATT. Seen here are hundreds of delta-chain clones, roughly 10% observed once, and the top ten hold 36%. Specimen: Vgamma9Vdelta2 gamma-delta T cells from infant blood. Every receptor here comes from a human donor. Both conserved end residues are part of each CDR3. D genes are given only for firm matches. Not every row has a clone size; where given, it reads once, few, many or a size class.

>TRDV2|TRDJ3|large|TRDD3
TGTGCCTGTGACACCTGGGGGATAAGAGGGAGCTCCTGGGACACCCGACAGATGTTTTTC
CACDTWGIRGSSWDTRQMFF
>TRDV2|TRDJ1|large|TRDD3
TGTGCCTGTGACACCCTTCGTACTGGGGGCCTAAAAGGGGTGGACACCGATAAACTCATCTTT
CACDTLRTGGLKGVDTDKLIF
>TRDV2|TRDJ3|large|NA
TGTGCCTGTGATTCGGTGAGCTCCTGGGACACCCGACAGATGTTTTTC
CACDSVSSWDTRQMFF
>TRDV2|TRDJ3|large|TRDD3
TGTGCCTGTGACCCTACTGGGGGGCAAAGCTCCTGGGACACCCGACAGATGTTTTTC
CACDPTGGQSSWDTRQMFF
>TRDV2|TRDJ1|large|TRDD3
TGTGCCTGTGAGGAACTGGGGGATAACGATAAACTCATCTTT
CACEELGDNDKLIF
>TRDV2|TRDJ1|large|NA
TGTGCCTGTGACACCGCGGGGGACTTATACACCGATAAACTCATCTTT
CACDTAGDLYTDKLIF
>TRDV1|TRDJ1|large|NA
TGTGCTCCTACGCGAATCGATAAACTCATCTTT
CAPTRIDKLIF
>TRDV2|TRDJ3|medium-sized|NA
TGTGCCTGTGACAGTCTTAGCTCCTGGGACACCCGACAGATGTTTTTC
CACDSLSSWDTRQMFF
>TRDV2|TRDJ3|large|TRDD3
TGTGCCTGTGACACCGCATTAAGCCCTGGGGGCCGCAGCTCCTGGGACACCCGACAGATGTTTTTC
CACDTALSPGGRSSWDTRQMFF
>TRDV2|TRDJ3|large|TRDD3
TGTGCCTGTGACTCGGTACTGGGGGATACGCGCTCCTGGGACACCCGACAGATGTTTTTC
CACDSVLGDTRSWDTRQMFF
>TRDV2|TRDJ3|large|TRDD3
TGTGCCTGTGACAAAGTACTGGGGGATATCTCCTGGGACACCCGACAGATGTTTTTC
CACDKVLGDISWDTRQMFF
>TRDV2|TRDJ2|large|TRDD3
TGTGCCTGTGACACCTTGGGGGATACGCAGCCAGCACAACTCTTCTTT
CACDTLGDTQPAQLFF
>TRDV2|TRDJ3|large|TRDD3
TGTGCCTGTGACGAACCCGTACTGGGGGATACGCGTTGGGACACCCGACAGATGTTTTTC
CACDEPVLGDTRWDTRQMFF
>TRDV2|TRDJ3|large|TRDD3
TGTGCCTGTGACACCGTACTGGGGGACTCCTGGGACACCCGACAGATGTTTTTC
CACDTVLGDSWDTRQMFF
>TRDV2|TRDJ3|large|TRDD3
TGTGCCTGTGACACCATTACGGCTGGGGGATCGAGCTCCTGGGACACCCGACAGATGTTTTTC
CACDTITAGGSSSWDTRQMFF
>TRDV2|TRDJ3|few|TRDD3
TGTGCCTGTGACACCGCTGGGGGTCCAAGCTCCTGGGACACCCGACAGATGTTTTTC
CACDTAGGPSSWDTRQMFF
>TRDV2|TRDJ3|hyperexpanded|TRDD3
TGTGCCTGTGACACCGGCTTCGGGGGATACGTTTGGGACACCCGACAGATGTTTTTC
CACDTGFGGYVWDTRQMFF
>TRDV1|TRDJ1|hyperexpanded|NA
TGTGCTCTTGGGGAACTCAAGCCGTCCGGAGACGATAAACTCATCTTT
CALGELKPSGDDKLIF
>TRDV2|TRDJ3|large|TRDD3
TGTGCCTGTGACGCCTGGGGATACACGAGCGCACTGAGCTCCTGGGACACCCGACAGATGTTTTTC
CACDAWGYTSALSSWDTRQMFF
>TRDV2|TRDJ3|large|TRDD3
TGTGCCTGTGACACGACTGGGGGATACTCCTGGGACACCCGACAGATGTTTTTC
CACDTTGGYSWDTRQMFF
>TRDV2|TRDJ2|hyperexpanded|TRDD3
TGTGCCTGTGACACCGTACTGGGGGATACAGCACAACTCTTCTTT
CACDTVLGDTAQLFF
>TRDV2|TRDJ3|hyperexpanded|TRDD3
TGTGCCTGTGACACCGTGGGGGATTCAGACTCCTGGGACACCCGACAGATGTTTTTC
CACDTVGDSDSWDTRQMFF
>TRDV2|TRDJ1|large|TRDD3
TGTGCCTGTGACACCGTCTGGGGGATACATAAACTCATCTTT
CACDTVWGIHKLIF
>TRDV2|TRDJ1|large|NA
TGTGCCTGTGACACCTGGGGGACCGATAAACTCATCTTT
CACDTWGTDKLIF
>TRDV2|TRDJ3|large|TRDD3
TGTGCCTGTGACACCGCGTACTGGGGGAACTCCTGGGACACCCGACAGATGTTTTTC
CACDTAYWGNSWDTRQMFF
>TRDV2|TRDJ3|NA|TRDD3
TGTGCCGGTGACAAAATACTGGGGGATACCTGGGACACCCGACAGATGTTTTTC
CAGDKILGDTWDTRQMFF
>TRDV2|TRDJ3|large|NA
TGTGCCTGTGACACCGGGGCCACCTTCTCCTGGGACACCCGACAGATGTTTTTC
CACDTGATFSWDTRQMFF
>TRDV2|TRDJ3|large|TRDD3
TGTGCCTGTGACACCGGTTACTGGGGGAGCTCCTGGGACACCCGACAGATGTTTTTC
CACDTGYWGSSWDTRQMFF
>TRDV2|TRDJ3|hyperexpanded|TRDD3
TGTGCCTGTGACACCGTACTGGGGGATACCTCCTGGGACACCCGACAGATGTTTTTC
CACDTVLGDTSWDTRQMFF
>TRDV2|TRDJ2|few|TRDD3
TGTGCATGGGACACCCTCGGGGGATACGTGACAGCACAACTCTTCTTT
CAWDTLGGYVTAQLFF
>TRDV2|TRDJ1|large|NA
TGTGCCTGTGACACTGGAGGCACCGATAAACTCATCTTT
CACDTGGTDKLIF
>TRDV2|TRDJ1|large|NA
TGTGCCTGTGACACCTTGGGGCACACCGATAAACTCATCTTT
CACDTLGHTDKLIF
>TRDV2|TRDJ3|NA|NA
TGTGCCGGTGACACGGTGGGATTGAGCTCCTGGGACACCCGACAGATGTTTTTC
CAGDTVGLSSWDTRQMFF
>TRDV2|TRDJ2|large|TRDD3
TGTGCCTGTGACACACTGGGGGATACAGCACAACTCTTCTTT
CACDTLGDTAQLFF
>TRDV2|TRDJ1|large|TRDD3
TGTGCCTGTGACACCGGCAGCCACTACCCGTACTGGGGGATACAACCCGATAAACTCATCTTT
CACDTGSHYPYWGIQPDKLIF
>TRDV2|TRDJ3|large|TRDD3
TGTGCCTGTGACACCGTTGGGATACGGAGCTCCTGGGACACCCGACAGATGTTTTTC
CACDTVGIRSSWDTRQMFF
>TRDV2|TRDJ1|large|TRDD3
TGTGCCTGTGACACGGGGGATACGCACACCGATAAACTCATCTTT
CACDTGDTHTDKLIF